This T cell receptor (beta chain) is drawn from a study of T cells in Graves' hyperthyroidism and ophthalmopathy. This clonotype was counted between two and nine times. The antigen remains undetermined. The junction departs from the called germline gene at one end, perhaps through a read error. Uncontrolled infection, other autoimmune disease, pregnancy or lactation disqualified patients from enrolment. Each diagnosis drew on symptoms, thyroxine, TRAb, thyroid ultrasound and orbital computed tomography findings. The source of the PBMCs was around 9 ml of fresh peripheral blood. The CDR3 length is 14 residues. Germline CDR1 and CDR2: SGHRS and YFSETQ. There were TCR beta CDR3 regions amplified from RNA transcripts. Researchers ran a first-round RT-PCR on the TCR CDR3 using the HTBI primer set. From the multiplex PCR reads, TCRdb called clonotypes with MiXCR, one entry per CDR3 protein. The sample holds 650,000 to 750,000 distinct CDR3 sequences, 14% seen once.

Whole-study findings and limits: The model identified upcoming ophthalmopathy a median 6.5 months ahead of onset.

The rearrangement links TRBV5-1 to TRBJ1-2; D is perhaps TRBD1 (6 bases). The sample taken for sequencing was blood. The sequence was collected from a young woman with Graves' hyperthyroidism. The CDR3 loop reads CASSSGTNNYGYAF. The CDR3 DNA sequence: TGCGCCAGCAGCTCCGGGACAAATAACTATGGCTACGCCTTC.